Shown below are 9 T cell receptor beta chains from a single sample sequenced in a study of blood T cell repertoires in COVID-19. Sequencing used immunoSEQ multiplex PCR; TCRdb keeps in-frame clones, though not all of them. The sample includes more than 95,000 clones, 75% to 90% of them seen just once. Material for sequencing was peripheral blood. The receptors shown here come from a human donor in a cohort sampled during active COVID-19.

This sequence joins TRBV5-1 and TRBJ2-4, with TRBD2 identical over 7 bases. V lost 4 bases to trimming and J lost 4 bases; unmatched junction nucleotides: 14. This CDR3 contains 17 residues. From germline, CDR1 is SGHRS and CDR2 YFSETQ. The DNA of the CDR3 is TGCGCCAGCAGCCCCGGGGGGTGGGACCCTTTAAAAAACATTCAGTACTTC. Residues: CASSPGGWDPLKNIQYF.

This clone has more than one count but fewer than ten. This chain connects TRBV6-5 to TRBJ2-3; 7 nucleotides agree with TRBD1. J gave up 5 bases and V 6 bases, and 8 bases lay outside the gene matches. This CDR3 is 14 amino acids long. Germline lookup yields CDR1 MNHEY and CDR2 SVGAGI. As DNA, the CDR3 is TGTGCCAGCAGGGTAGACAGGGCACGAGATACGCAGTATTTT. The encoded protein is CASRVDRARDTQYF.

CDR3 region: CASSLVGGSYNEQFF. In DNA form, the CDR3 reads TGTGCCAGCAGCTTGGTCGGGGGCTCCTACAATGAGCAGTTCTTC. This rearrangement joins TRBV5-4 to TRBJ2-1, with D possibly TRBD2 on 6 matching bases. Per the germline V gene, CDR1 is SGHNT and CDR2 is YYREEE (reference sequence). V was cut by 0 bases and J by 0 bases, with 7 bases left in between. This CDR3 has 15 residues.

The chain uses TRBV11-3 and TRBJ2-7, with a tentative D call TRBD2 (5 bases). This CDR3 has 14 residues. V dropped 5 bases and J dropped 6 bases, with 17 bases sitting between them. Germline CDR1 SGHNT, CDR2 YENEEA. CDR3 residues: CASSPRAFRGEQYF. In DNA, the CDR3 is TGTGCCAGCAGCCCAAGGGCCTTTCGGGGCGAGCAGTACTTC.

The chain carries TRBV9 and TRBJ2-1; tentatively, D is TRBD2 (6 bases). V shed 4 bases and J shed 3 bases, with 14 bases lying between them. Germline CDR1 SGDLS, CDR2 YYNGEE. CDR3 length: 15 residues. The DNA of the CDR3 is TGTGCCAGCAGCCTTAAAGGGGACTTCTACAATGAGCAGTTCTTC. Amino acid sequence: CASSLKGDFYNEQFF.

The rearrangement links TRBV10-3 to TRBJ2-5, with 14 bases that match TRBD2. Germline V gene sequence: CDR1 ENHRY, CDR2 SYGVKD. CDR3 length equals 17 residues. The junction had 9 bases not matched to a gene; V was cut back by 8 bases and J by 1 base. DNA of the CDR3: TGTGCCATCCCTTGGACTAGCGGGGGGCCCTTCCAAGAGACCCAGTACTTC. It yields the protein CAIPWTSGGPFQETQYF.

This clone occurred a few times. The V call is TRBV5-4, the J call TRBJ1-4, with D perhaps matching TRBD1 (6 bases). Trimming removed 9 bases from V and 8 bases from J, with 14 bases in between. Germline V gives CDR1 SGHNT, CDR2 YYREEE (reference sequence). The CDR3 is made up of 12 amino acids. In nucleotides, the CDR3 is TGTGCCACCCAGGACAGTCGGGAAAAACTGTTTTTT. This sequence encodes CATQDSREKLFF.

The chain links TRBV5-6 to TRBJ2-7; the match to TRBD1 covers 7 bases. After removal of 3 bases from V and 4 bases from J, the junction contained 4 bases not matched to a gene. CDR1 and CDR2 from the germline V gene are SGHDT and YYEEEE. There are 13 residues in the CDR3. CDR3 loop: CASSSQDRYEQYF. The CDR3 DNA reads as TGTGCCAGCAGCTCACAGGACAGGTACGAGCAGTACTTC.

The chain employs TRBV5-4 and TRBJ1-2; weak D call: TRBD1 (6 bases). Trimming shortened V by 4 bases and J by 1 base, and 11 bases separated the two germline ends. Germline V CDR1 and CDR2: SGHNT, YYREEE (reference sequence). The CDR3 runs 14 residues. DNA for the CDR3: TGTGCCAGCAGCGCAGGGACACTTAACTATGGCTACACCTTC. Protein: CASSAGTLNYGYTF.